Listed here is a single T cell receptor (beta chain). V gave up 3 bases and J gave up 7 bases; unmatched junction bases: 5. The length of the CDR3 is 13 residues. These data come from a study of blood T cell repertoires in COVID-19. Study in general: Whether acute or convalescent, the COVID-19 samples came from the United States, Italy and Spain. PBMCs, B-cell-depleted T cells, or T cells were the source of the cDNA or gDNA that made up the material.

Profiling relied on immunoSEQ multiplex PCR, and the TCRdb table lists in-frame clones only, not all of them. The top ten clones hold about 6% of a sample with hundreds of thousands of clones, roughly nine tenths of them seen once. The study drew participants aged about 18 to 95 years from under 30 US areas. Cohorts were determined from participant-reported clinical history. Material for sequencing was PBMCs or T cells enriched from blood (not recorded which). The rearrangement joins TRBV12-3 or TRBV12-4 to TRBJ1-2; 7 nucleotides agree with TRBD1. The sequence derives from a young woman with acute COVID-19. CDR3 residues: CASSLTGSTGYTF. DNA of the CDR3: TGTGCCAGCAGTTTGACAGGGAGCACTGGCTACACCTTC.